A selection of T cell receptor beta chains follows, all from one sample in a study of blood T cell repertoires in COVID-19. Data came from immunoSEQ multiplex PCR; TCRdb stores just in-frame clones and leaves some out. The table records roughly 500,000 clones, around nine tenths of them present only once. The sequenced material came from PBMCs or T cells enriched from blood (not recorded which). Every receptor here comes from a woman in her 40s who had recovered from COVID-19. Each CDR3 is given with its conserved first and last residue. A D gene is named only where the DNA matches it firmly. Where a row states a size, it is once, few, many or the class of an expanded clone; other rows omit it.

d_gene	v_gene	abundance	j_gene	CDR3aa	CDR3nt
NA	TRBV7-6	NA	TRBJ1-1	CASSSPQGMSTEAFF	TGTGCCAGCAGCTCGCCGCAGGGGATGAGCACTGAAGCTTTCTTT
TRBD1	TRBV7-2	once	TRBJ2-1	CASSLEVIGQGNEQFF	TGTGCCAGCAGCTTAGAGGTTATAGGACAGGGGAATGAGCAGTTCTTC
NA	TRBV15	NA	TRBJ1-3	CATSRDKVGGFSSGNTIYF	TGTGCCACCAGCAGAGATAAGGTGGGAGGGTTTTCATCTGGAAACACCATATATTTT
NA	TRBV12-5	NA	TRBJ2-1	CASGLVTAYNEQFF	TGTGCTAGTGGTTTGGTAACAGCCTACAATGAGCAGTTCTTC
TRBD1	TRBV11-3	few	TRBJ2-5	CASSFGTEETQYF	TGTGCCAGCAGCTTCGGGACAGAAGAGACCCAGTACTTC
TRBD2	TRBV4-3	few	TRBJ2-2	CASSQDSVVAGRTGELFF	TGCGCCAGCAGCCAAGACAGCGTGGTAGCGGGACGGACCGGGGAGCTGTTTTTT
NA	TRBV6-5	NA	TRBJ1-5	CASSRGLRGNQPQHF	TGTGCCAGCAGTAGAGGCTTGAGGGGCAATCAGCCCCAGCATTTT
TRBD1	TRBV18	NA	TRBJ2-3	CASSPQRQGASDTQYF	TGTGCCAGCTCACCCCAGAGACAGGGGGCGTCAGATACGCAGTATTTT
NA	TRBV7-2	once	TRBJ2-2	CASTPPGEFTGELFF	TGTGCCAGCACCCCACCGGGGGAATTTACCGGGGAGCTGTTTTTT
NA	TRBV19	once	TRBJ2-1	CASSIPTRGQFF	TGTGCCAGTAGTATACCCACCAGAGGGCAGTTCTTC
TRBD2	TRBV5-5	NA	TRBJ2-1	CASSLSGRVYNEQFF	TGTGCCAGCAGCTTGAGCGGGAGGGTTTACAATGAGCAGTTCTTC
NA	TRBV7-9	NA	TRBJ2-7	CASTSGDEQYF	TGTGCCAGCACTTCAGGGGACGAGCAGTACTTC
TRBD1	TRBV18	once	TRBJ1-2	CASSPGDRGAGYTF	TGTGCCAGCTCACCAGGGGACAGGGGGGCTGGCTACACCTTC
NA	TRBV12-3/TRBV12-4	NA	TRBJ1-1	CASSFSGSTEAFF	TGTGCCAGCAGTTTTTCCGGTAGCACTGAAGCTTTCTTT
NA	TRBV6-2/TRBV6-3	once	TRBJ1-1	CASSIGQNTEAFF	TGTGCCAGCAGTATCGGACAGAACACTGAAGCTTTCTTT
NA	TRBV2	few	TRBJ1-1	CASSVGWNTEAFF	TGTGCCAGCAGTGTCGGGTGGAACACTGAAGCTTTCTTT
TRBD2	TRBV7-9	NA	TRBJ2-7	CASRKTSGMVWEQYF	TGTGCCAGCAGGAAAACTAGCGGGATGGTCTGGGAGCAGTACTTC
NA	TRBV10-2	NA	TRBJ1-5	CASMGAGGNQPQHF	TGCGCCAGCATGGGGGCAGGAGGCAATCAGCCCCAGCATTTT
NA	TRBV19	NA	TRBJ2-5	CASSGTYQETQYF	TGTGCCAGTAGTGGGACTTACCAAGAGACCCAGTACTTC
NA	TRBV10-3	NA	TRBJ2-3	CAISTGFTSTDTQYF	TGTGCCATCAGTACAGGATTCACTAGCACAGATACGCAGTATTTT
TRBD1	TRBV10-3	NA	TRBJ1-1	CAIRDGQGTTEAFF	TGTGCCATCAGAGACGGACAGGGGACCACTGAAGCTTTCTTT
NA	TRBV7-2	NA	TRBJ1-5	CASSPLGLRNQPQHF	TGTGCCAGCAGTCCTCTAGGTCTTCGCAATCAGCCCCAGCATTTT
NA	TRBV19	NA	TRBJ1-6	CASSIAGGNSPLHF	TGTGCCAGTAGTATAGCCGGGGGGAATTCACCCCTCCACTTT
NA	TRBV4-3	few	TRBJ2-7	CASSHPGQNSYEQYF	TGCGCCAGCAGCCACCCGGGACAAAACTCCTACGAGCAGTACTTC
NA	TRBV2	once	TRBJ2-3	CASSVRTDNTDTQYF	TGTGCCAGCAGTGTCAGGACAGACAACACAGATACGCAGTATTTT
NA	TRBV5-6	few	TRBJ2-5	CASSPTPGETQYF	TGTGCCAGCAGCCCTACTCCGGGGGAGACCCAGTACTTC
NA	TRBV30	few	TRBJ1-1	CAWRILQATEAFF	TGTGCCTGGAGAATACTCCAGGCCACTGAAGCTTTCTTT
NA	TRBV15	once	TRBJ1-1	CATSRDRLDTNPEAFF	TGTGCCACCAGCAGAGATCGTTTGGACACTAACCCTGAAGCTTTCTTT
NA	TRBV14	NA	TRBJ1-4	CASSRTRTAGNEKLFF	TGTGCCAGCAGCCGGACCCGGACAGCTGGTAATGAAAAACTGTTTTTT
NA	TRBV19	NA	TRBJ1-2	CASSIVGGVDYGYTF	TGTGCCAGTAGTATAGTAGGGGGAGTGGACTATGGCTACACCTTC
TRBD1	TRBV5-1	once	TRBJ1-2	CASSDGQGISYGYTF	TGCGCCAGCAGCGATGGACAGGGGATATCTTATGGCTACACCTTC
NA	TRBV12-3/TRBV12-4	once	TRBJ2-4	CASSSTAEYRYF	TGTGCCAGCAGTTCCACAGCGGAATACCGGTACTTC
TRBD1	TRBV9	NA	TRBJ1-2	CASSSNRDRVRYGYTF	TGTGCCAGCAGCTCAAACCGGGACAGAGTAAGATATGGCTACACCTTC